This T cell receptor (beta chain) is from a study of beta chain features in type 1 diabetes. Notes on this clone: The target antigen is unknown.

Regarding the study as a whole: The study found moderately but significantly shorter TCRB CDR3s in all four CD4+ subsets of Type 1 diabetes patients. Unsettled here was the matter of whether HLA type influences TCRB rearrangement.

The CDR3 is made up of 18 amino acids. V lost 4 bases and J 3 bases, leaving 24 bases between the germline ends. The germline CDR1 and CDR2 sequences are SGHTA and FQGNSA. Sequencing targeted expressed TCRB transcripts, as all isolated RNA had been reverse transcribed. Generated by immunoSEQ multiplex PCR, the TCRdb table keeps only in-frame clones and is missing some. The sample holds about 290,000 clones; about 8% are singletons and the top ten take 1%. Each of the sorted populations had a purity greater than 98%. The sequenced material came from central memory CD4+ T cells from blood. The TCR sequence derives from a woman under 30 in good health. This chain uses TRBV7-2 with TRBJ1-2; D gene ambiguous. The DNA of the CDR3 is TGTGCCAGCAGCTCCTCACCCAATCCGGCTCGGGAGGACTATGGCTACACCTTC. Its protein is CASSSSPNPAREDYGYTF.